This T cell receptor beta chain was captured by sequencing in a study of T cell responses to AZD1222 COVID-19 vaccine. Repertoires were generated with immunoSEQ multiplex PCR, while TCRdb's copy carries only in-frame clones and drops some. The sample comprises around 83,000 clones, around nine tenths of which are singletons, and about 5% rests with the top ten. V was pared by 2 bases and J by 2 bases, with 4 bases of the junction left unmatched. Germline V gene data show CDR1 as SGHRS and CDR2 as YFSETQ. The CDR3 spans 16 residues. The receptor comes from an adult who received the AZD1222 COVID-19 vaccine. Here the sequenced sample was peripheral blood, taken 28 days after the second AZD1222 dose. The chain couples TRBV5-1 to TRBJ2-3; 11 positions agree with TRBD2. The CDR3: CASSFTSGGFTDTQYF. The CDR3 nucleotides are TGCGCCAGCAGCTTTACTAGCGGGGGTTTCACAGATACGCAGTATTTT.